Listed here are 21 T cell receptor beta chains from one sample, sequenced in a study of control samples from healthy donors and cancer patients. Repertoires were generated with immunoSEQ multiplex PCR, while TCRdb's copy carries only in-frame clones and drops some. The table shows roughly 170,000 clones, with 80% to 95% occurring only once. Material for sequencing was blood. Receptors originate from a man aged 18 to 30 in good health.

The rearrangement joins TRBV11-2 to TRBJ1-1, with 7 nucleotides matching TRBD1. Per germline, CDR1 SGHAT and CDR2 FQNNGV. The CDR3 covers 12 residues. The J segment lost 7 bases and the V segment lost 7 bases, leaving 6 bases of the junction unmatched. The CDR3 DNA is TGTGCCAGCAAAGGGACAGCGAGTGAAGCTTTCTTT. This encodes CASKGTASEAFF.

The gene calls are TRBV30 and TRBJ1-1, with D possibly being TRBD1 (5 bases). This CDR3 contains 14 residues. Germline loops: CDR1 GTSNPN, CDR2 SVGIG (reference sequence). V was clipped by 3 bases and J by 3 bases, with 14 bases between them. In DNA form, the CDR3 reads TGTGCCTGGAGCCGGGACCTCGGGGACACTGAAGCTTTCTTT. This gives the protein CAWSRDLGDTEAFF.

In DNA form, the CDR3 reads TGTGCCATCAGTGAGTCAGGAGATCAGCCCCAGCATTTT. Residues: CAISESGDQPQHF. V is TRBV10-3 and J is TRBJ1-5; no firm D call. Germline V gives CDR1 ENHRY, CDR2 SYGVKD. The CDR3 totals 13 residues. V was shortened by 0 bases and J by 5 bases, with 5 bases between the two germline ends.

About this clone: In the same sample, other DNA sequences code for this CDR3. The chain combines TRBV5-5 with TRBJ2-2; maybe TRBD1 (6 bases). This CDR3 is built from 13 residues. Germline CDR1 is SGHKS and CDR2 is YYEKEE (reference sequence). V shed 0 bases and J shed 6 bases, with 6 bases lying between them. Written as DNA, the CDR3 is TGTGCCAGCAGCTTGGGGGGGCCCGGGGAGCTGTTTTTT. It encodes CASSLGGPGELFF.

CDR3 DNA sequence: TGTGCCAGCAGTTTTAGGCGGGGGGGCCTTCGGCATGAGCAGTTCTTC. Amino acids: CASSFRRGGLRHEQFF. The chain carries TRBV28 and TRBJ2-1; 9 bases match TRBD2. The germline V gene has CDR1 MDHEN and CDR2 SYDVKM. V was clipped by 3 bases and J by 8 bases; unmatched bases: 11. The CDR3 has 16 residues.

This sequence joins TRBV28 and TRBJ1-5, with D unresolved. The germline gives CDR1 MDHEN, CDR2 SYDVKM. V dropped 0 bases and J dropped 6 bases, with 9 bases sitting between them. CDR3 length equals 14 residues. The CDR3 DNA sequence: TGTGCCAGCAGTTTATGGGGAGGATTTCAGCCCCAGCATTTT. The encoded protein is CASSLWGGFQPQHF. Variable domain in full (rest from reference TRBV28 and TRBJ1-5): DVKVTQSSRYLVKRTGEKVFLECVQDMDHENMFWYRQDPGLGLRLIYFSYDVKMKEKGDIPEGYSVSREKKERFSLILESASTNQTSMYLCASSLWGGFQPQHFGDGTRLSIL.

This clone was recorded only once. J is TRBJ2-2 and V is TRBV18, with a possible D match to TRBD2 (6 bases). V lost 4 bases and J lost 3, with 12 bases in between. The CDR3 loop spans 15 amino acids. Germline V gene data show CDR1 as KGHSH and CDR2 as LQKENI. For the CDR3, the DNA is TGTGCCAGCTCACGGGGCGAGCGGGACACCGGGGAGCTGTTTTTT. Translating it yields CASSRGERDTGELFF.

The genes are TRBV7-2 and TRBJ2-5, with 15 bases fitting TRBD2. CDR3 size: 16 residues. Losses at the gene ends were 4 bases for V and 5 bases for J; bases not matched to a gene: 5. Germline V gene data show CDR1 as SGHTA and CDR2 as FQGNSA. As DNA, the CDR3 is TGTGCCAGCAGCTCGGGACTAGCGGGGGGTGCGGAGACCCAGTACTTC. It encodes CASSSGLAGGAETQYF. The whole variable domain, filled in from reference TRBV7-2 and TRBJ2-5, reads GAGVSQSPSNKVTEKGKDVELRCDPISGHTALYWYRQSLGQGLEFLIYFQGNSAPDKSGLPSDRFSAERTGGSVSTLTIQRTQQEDSAVYLCASSSGLAGGAETQYFGPGTRLLVL.

The chain is built from TRBV4-1 and TRBJ2-5; 11 bases map to TRBD2. The germline CDR1 and CDR2 sequences are MGHRA and YSYEKL. Trimming cost V 0 bases and J 1 base; bases outside gene matches: 4. The CDR3 totals 17 residues. The CDR3 protein is CASSQEISGGAQETQYF. CDR3 DNA sequence: TGCGCCAGCAGCCAAGAGATTAGCGGGGGGGCCCAAGAGACCCAGTACTTC.

The chain recombines TRBV5-1 with TRBJ2-7; tentative D call: TRBD2 (5 bases). Germline CDR1 and CDR2: SGHRS and YFSETQ. The ends were cut back, 4 bases at V and 1 base at J, with 9 bases in the middle. The CDR3 sequence is 13 residues long. The CDR3 is CASSADWSYEQYF. The CDR3 coding sequence is TGCGCCAGCAGCGCGGACTGGTCCTACGAGCAGTACTTC.

This CDR3 is CASSPPMRGGLYTGELFF. CDR3 sequence (DNA): TGTGCCAGCTCACCACCTATGCGGGGGGGCCTGTACACCGGGGAGCTGTTTTTT. The chain links TRBV18 to TRBJ2-2; 9 bases are a match to TRBD2. Trimming removed 0 bases from V and 3 bases from J; junction bases left unmatched: 8. The germline gives CDR1 KGHSH, CDR2 LQKENI. CDR3 length: 18 amino acids.

The chain uses TRBV11-3 and TRBJ2-1; the match to TRBD1 covers 10 bases. Germline-derived CDR1 and CDR2 are SGHNT and YENEEA. V lost 0 bases, J lost 3 bases, and 5 bases stayed unmatched. CDR3 size: 17 residues. The CDR3: CASSLDRGDRGYNEQFF. CDR3 DNA: TGTGCCAGCAGCTTAGATCGCGGGGACAGGGGCTACAATGAGCAGTTCTTC.

The V and J genes are TRBV5-3 and TRBJ2-5; TRBD1 might be the D (6 bases). TRBV5-3 qualifies as an ORF whose function is uncertain. Trimming cost V 2 bases and J 4 bases, with 15 bases left between them. The CDR3 covers 15 residues. For the CDR3, the DNA is TGTGCCAGAAGCTTTCGATCAGGGGCTTCAGAGACCCAGTACTTC. Protein: CARSFRSGASETQYF.

The chain employs TRBV12-5 and TRBJ2-7; 9 bases are shared with TRBD2. Per germline, CDR1 LGHNT and CDR2 FRNRAP. After removal of 7 bases from V and 4 bases from J, the junction contained 5 bases not matched to a gene. The CDR3 spans 13 residues. The CDR3 loop reads CASAPAGGYEQYF. Written as DNA, the CDR3 is TGTGCTAGTGCCCCCGCGGGGGGGTACGAGCAGTACTTC.

The J gene is TRBJ2-2, the V gene TRBV18; maybe TRBD2 (5 bases). The length of the CDR3 is 17 residues. The V end was cut by 2 bases, the J end by 2 bases, with 15 bases between. From germline, CDR1 is KGHSH and CDR2 LQKENI. CDR3 coding DNA: TGTGCCAGCTCACCATCGGGAAAGGGCCACAACACCGGGGAGCTGTTTTTT. It specifies CASSPSGKGHNTGELFF.

The V call is TRBV9, the J call TRBJ1-6, with TRBD1 matching 9 bases. The CDR3 consists of 15 residues. Losses at the gene ends were 3 bases for V and 6 bases for J; bases not matched to a gene: 4. Germline V gene sequence: CDR1 SGDLS, CDR2 YYNGEE. The CDR3 DNA reads as TGTGCCAGCAGCGATACAGGGGGCTCTAATTCACCCCTCCACTTT. The encoded protein is CASSDTGGSNSPLHF.

The chain recombines TRBV19 with TRBJ2-3, with D perhaps TRBD2 (7 bases). The germline V and J ends were trimmed by 5 bases and 2 bases, with 11 bases remaining between them. Germline CDR1 LNHDA, CDR2 SQIVND (reference sequence). The CDR3 has 14 amino acids. As DNA, the CDR3 is TGTGCCAGTAGTTTTGGGGGGGCCACAGATACGCAGTATTTT. It translates to CASSFGGATDTQYF.

The gene calls are TRBV5-1 and TRBJ2-3; D may be TRBD1 (5 bases). CDR3 length equals 14 residues. The germline V and J ends were trimmed by 8 bases and 6 bases, with 19 bases remaining between them. Germline CDR1 SGHRS, CDR2 YFSETQ. The CDR3 here is CASGATGVFDTQYF. Written as DNA, the CDR3 is TGCGCCAGTGGGGCGACCGGTGTATTCGATACGCAGTATTTT. Variable domain in full (rest from reference TRBV5-1 and TRBJ2-3): KAGVTQTPRYLIKTRGQQVTLSCSPISGHRSVSWYQQTPGQGLQFLFEYFSETQRNKGNFPGRFSGRQFSNSRSEMNVSTLELGDSALYLCASGATGVFDTQYFGPGTRLTVL.

The genes are TRBV18 and TRBJ1-2; a weak D match, TRBD1 (6 bases). Germline V lookup: CDR1 KGHSH, CDR2 LQKENI. V lost 4 bases to trimming and J lost 1 base, with 13 bases between them. The CDR3 is made up of 15 amino acids. The CDR3 protein is CASSRSRDNNYGYTF. CDR3 in DNA: TGTGCCAGCTCACGATCCCGGGACAATAACTATGGCTACACCTTC.

This chain joins TRBV2 and TRBJ1-2; D gene ambiguous. The CDR3 has 15 residues. Germline CDR1 and CDR2: SNHLY and FYNNEI. The germline V and J ends were trimmed by 4 bases and 0 bases, with 12 bases remaining between them. The CDR3 is CASSARILTNYGYTF. The CDR3 DNA reads as TGTGCCAGCAGTGCGAGAATACTCACTAACTATGGCTACACCTTC.

This clone has just one count. The chain recombines TRBV10-3 with TRBJ2-7; the match to TRBD1 covers 9 bases. The germline CDR1 and CDR2 sequences are ENHRY and SYGVKD. The CDR3 runs 14 residues. The J segment lost 6 bases and the V segment lost 10 bases, leaving 13 bases of the junction unmatched. Here the CDR3 reads CATTGDRGNGEQYF. The CDR3 DNA follows: TGTGCCACGACTGGCGACAGGGGGAATGGCGAGCAGTACTTC.